The 14 T cell receptor beta chains below come from one sample, sequenced in a study of blood T cell repertoires in COVID-19. Clones were sequenced by immunoSEQ multiplex PCR, and TCRdb holds only the in-frame ones, with some missing. The sample holds 250,000 to 300,000 clones, 88% seen once. The specimen was peripheral blood. Receptors originate from a woman in her 30s who had recovered from COVID-19.

The chain employs TRBV28 and TRBJ2-1; D not resolved. The CDR3 covers 12 residues. CDR1 is MDHEN and CDR2 is SYDVKM in the germline V gene. Trimming removed 3 bases at V and 9 bases at J, with 9 bases between. DNA of the CDR3: TGTGCCAGCAGTTTGTCGACACCTGAGCAGTTCTTC. Its protein is CASSLSTPEQFF.

The chain is built from TRBV28 and TRBJ1-2; 8 bases align to TRBD1. Trimming took 10 bases from V and 0 from J; bases not matched to a gene: 7. The CDR3 sequence is 14 residues long. Per germline, CDR1 MDHEN and CDR2 SYDVKM. The CDR3 DNA sequence: TGTGCCACAAGGGGACAGGCGACTAACTATGGCTACACCTTC. Translating it yields CATRGQATNYGYTF.

The V call is TRBV2, the J call TRBJ2-3; weak D call: TRBD2 (5 bases). The CDR3 has 14 amino acids. The germline V gene encodes CDR1 SNHLY and CDR2 FYNNEI. V lost 6 bases, J lost 0 bases, and 10 bases lay in between. CDR3 DNA sequence: TGTGCCAGCAGGCGGGCAGAGAGCACAGATACGCAGTATTTT. Translation: CASRRAESTDTQYF.

This chain connects TRBV5-6 to TRBJ2-3; D uncertain. The CDR3 covers 13 residues. The germline V gene has CDR1 SGHDT and CDR2 YYEEEE. Between the trimmed V and J ends, which lost 4 bases and 6 bases, there was a span of 12 bases. The CDR3 bases are TGTGCCAGCAGCGCTTTAGAACCCGATACGCAGTATTTT. Protein: CASSALEPDTQYF.

The gene calls are TRBV7-9 and TRBJ1-1, with D possibly being TRBD1 (5 bases). The germline gives CDR1 SEHNR, CDR2 FQNEAQ (reference sequence). This CDR3 contains 13 residues. With 3 bases removed from V and 10 bases from J, the gap between germline ends came to 15 bases. CDR3 bases: TGTGCCAGCAGCTTGGGCGGGGCCGTGGGAGCTTTCTTT. Translated: CASSLGGAVGAFF.

A single count supports this clone. V usage is TRBV19 and J usage is TRBJ2-5; D perhaps matches TRBD2 (5 bases). The CDR3 has 13 residues. V was pared by 6 bases and J by 5 bases, with 13 bases between. Looked up from germline, CDR1 is LNHDA and CDR2 is SQIVND (reference sequence). As DNA, the CDR3 is TGTGCCAGTAGGCCGGGGTTGGGGGAGACCCAGTACTTC. This codes for CASRPGLGETQYF.

This clone has only a few counts. V gene TRBV27 combines with J gene TRBJ1-5, with 8 bases lining up with TRBD1. Unmatched junction bases numbered 7, after V lost 5 bases and J lost 4 bases. Germline CDR1 and CDR2: MNHEY and SMNVEV (reference sequence). The length of the CDR3 is 15 residues. Here the CDR3 DNA reads TGTGCCAGCAGTGGGACGGGACAGGTGAATCAGCCCCAGCATTTT. It encodes CASSGTGQVNQPQHF.

The gene calls are TRBV7-9 and TRBJ2-7, with a possible D match to TRBD1 (6 bases). Germline V gives CDR1 SEHNR, CDR2 FQNEAQ (reference sequence). The CDR3 totals 15 residues. V was trimmed by 2 bases and J by 1 base, leaving 12 bases between them. The CDR3 sequence is CASSLSLGQSYEQYF. CDR3 coding DNA: TGTGCCAGCAGCTTAAGTCTCGGACAGTCCTACGAGCAGTACTTC.

This chain links TRBV7-9 with TRBJ1-6; TRBD1 might be the D (5 bases). There are 16 residues in the CDR3. Germline V gene sequence: CDR1 SEHNR, CDR2 FQNEAQ (reference sequence). Deletions cut 3 bases from V and 1 base from J, with 10 bases between. The CDR3 loop is CASSLGGSSYNSPLHF. Written as DNA, the CDR3 is TGTGCCAGCAGCTTGGGGGGATCGTCCTATAATTCACCCCTCCACTTT.

Concerning this clone itself: Other DNA sequences in this sample translate to the same CDR3. The chain joins TRBV6-5 to TRBJ1-2, with D possibly matching TRBD1 (6 bases). Germline CDR1 and CDR2: MNHEY and SVGAGI. The CDR3 contains 14 residues. The V and J ends lost 0 bases and 4 bases respectively, with 9 bases between them. CDR3 nucleotide sequence: TGTGCCAGCAGTTACTCTGCCAGGGGCTATGGCTACACCTTC. Residues: CASSYSARGYGYTF.

This rearrangement joins TRBV7-9 to TRBJ2-3; 12 nucleotides match TRBD2. This CDR3 is built from 15 residues. V shed 5 bases and J 3 bases; nucleotides not matched to a gene: 3. Germline-derived CDR1 and CDR2 are SEHNR and FQNEAQ (reference sequence). CDR3 in amino acids: CASSPSGGGTDTQYF. The DNA for the CDR3 is TGTGCCAGCAGCCCTAGCGGGGGGGGGACAGATACGCAGTATTTT. Together with reference TRBV7-9 and TRBJ2-3, the CDR3 gives the full variable domain: DTGVSQNPRHKITKRGQNVTFRCDPISEHNRLYWYRQTLGQGPEFLTYFQNEAQLEKSRLLSDRFSAERPKGSFSTLEIQRTEQGDSAMYLCASSPSGGGTDTQYFGPGTRLTVL.

This rearrangement joins TRBV7-9 to TRBJ2-1; TRBD2 aligns across 7 bases. Germline values: CDR1 SEHNR, CDR2 FQNEAQ (reference sequence). Trimming removed 7 bases from V and 7 bases from J; junction bases left unmatched: 10. The CDR3 covers 14 residues. The CDR3 nucleotides are TGTGCCAGCATAGGAGGACTAGACCCTAATGAGCAGTTCTTC. Its translation is CASIGGLDPNEQFF. Using reference TRBV7-9 and TRBJ2-1 for the parts outside the CDR3, the full variable domain is DTGVSQNPRHKITKRGQNVTFRCDPISEHNRLYWYRQTLGQGPEFLTYFQNEAQLEKSRLLSDRFSAERPKGSFSTLEIQRTEQGDSAMYLCASIGGLDPNEQFFGPGTRLTVL.

The genes are TRBV11-2 and TRBJ2-5, with 8 bases aligning to TRBD2. Germline CDR1 SGHAT, CDR2 FQNNGV. V dropped 0 bases and J dropped 1; count of bases not matched to a gene: 10. CDR3 length: 18 amino acids. For the CDR3, the DNA is TGTGCCAGCAGCTTAGATGGGGGGCCAGCGGGGGTCCAAGAGACCCAGTACTTC. Translated: CASSLDGGPAGVQETQYF. Complete variable domain (other parts from reference TRBV11-2 and TRBJ2-5): EAGVAQSPRYKIIEKRQSVAFWCNPISGHATLYWYQQILGQGPKLLIQFQNNGVVDDSQLPKDRFSAERLKGVDSTLKIQPAKLEDSAVYLCASSLDGGPAGVQETQYFGPGTRLLVL.

The chain carries TRBV18 and TRBJ1-3; weak D call: TRBD1 (6 bases). Between the trimmed V and J ends, which lost 6 bases and 0 bases, there was a span of 15 bases. This CDR3 is built from 16 residues. Germline CDR1 KGHSH, CDR2 LQKENI. The CDR3 region has the DNA TGTGCCAGCTCGCCGTCTCAGGGGATCTCTGGAAACACCATATATTTT. Protein: CASSPSQGISGNTIYF.